This T cell receptor (beta chain) was sequenced for a study of blood T cell repertoires in COVID-19. Turning to the study itself: The origin of the acute and convalescent COVID-19 samples was the United States, Italy and Spain.

This table comes from immunoSEQ multiplex PCR, and its TCRdb copy is limited to in-frame clones, with some not included. The sample lists about 61,000 clones, 60% to 80% occurring once. Material: peripheral blood. The clonotype was recovered from a man at least 80 years old with active or convalescent COVID-19.

CDR3 DNA sequence: TGTGCCAGCAGCCCCGAAGCGGGGTTACACAATGAGCAGTTCTTC. Translated, it gives CASSPEAGLHNEQFF. This chain links TRBV6-5 with TRBJ2-1, with 7 bases aligning to TRBD2. CDR3 length: 15 amino acids. With V trimmed by 6 bases and J by 5 bases, 10 bases remained unmatched. Germline V gene data show CDR1 as MNHEY and CDR2 as SVGAGI.